This T cell receptor beta chain came from a study of T cell responses to AZD1222 COVID-19 vaccine. The overall study: Second-dose schedules of about 4 or about 12 weeks were combined.

As for this clone: Its antigen is not known.

Study-wide findings and caveats: Spike-wide vaccine-associated CD4 TCRs dominated at 160-218 and 743-854. Just five to seven people given AZD1222 tested seropositive at baseline. Spike-specific TCR repertoires showed rising breadth and depth after two AZD1222 doses.

The CDR3 has 13 residues. V gave up 5 bases and J gave up 5 bases; unmatched junction bases: 4. Germline V gene lookup returns CDR1 LNHNV and CDR2 YYDKDF (reference sequence). TCRdb's table, derived via immunoSEQ multiplex PCR, lists solely in-frame clones and lacks some. The table shows more than 95,000 clones, with 80% to 90% occurring only once. J is TRBJ1-2 and V is TRBV15, with 8 nucleotides matching TRBD1. The starting material was peripheral blood, obtained on day 0 of AZD1222 vaccination. The receptor was derived from an adult in good health. The CDR3 protein is CATSGTGGYGYTF. The CDR3 bases are TGTGCCACCAGCGGGACAGGAGGTTATGGCTACACCTTC.